Each of the 16 T cell receptor beta chains below was sequenced from the same sample in a study of blood T cell repertoires in COVID-19. Data came from immunoSEQ multiplex PCR; TCRdb stores just in-frame clones and leaves some out. Here the sample spans 300,000 to 350,000 clones, around 90% being singletons. The sample was peripheral blood. The receptors derive from a woman younger than 30 who had recovered from COVID-19.

The chain is built from TRBV19 and TRBJ2-2; the match to TRBD1 covers 7 bases. Germline CDR1 and CDR2: LNHDA and SQIVND (reference sequence). The CDR3 is 14 residues long. V lost 4 bases to trimming and J lost 7 bases; unmatched junction nucleotides: 6. CDR3 region: CASSTSGGGGELFF. In nucleotides, the CDR3 is TGTGCCAGTAGTACATCAGGGGGTGGCGGGGAGCTGTTTTTT.

Worth noting for this clone: Within the sample, other DNA sequences also encode this same CDR3. The CDR3 region is CASSLGRGNTEAFF. CDR3 DNA sequence: TGTGCCAGCAGCTTAGGCCGGGGGAACACTGAAGCTTTCTTT. V gene TRBV7-2 combines with J gene TRBJ1-1, with D unclear. The V gene's germline CDR1 is SGHTA and CDR2 FQGNSA. The CDR3 is made up of 14 amino acids. V lost 1 base and J lost 1, with 7 bases in between.

The V gene is TRBV4-3, the J gene TRBJ2-1; D may be TRBD2 (6 bases). The CDR3 consists of 15 residues. The germline CDR1 and CDR2 sequences are LGHNA and YSLEER. Trimming stripped 4 bases from V and 4 bases from J, with 14 bases between. CDR3 residues: CASSPYRDSYNEQFF. The CDR3 DNA reads TGCGCCAGCAGCCCCTACCGGGACTCTTACAATGAGCAGTTCTTC.

The rearrangement links TRBV19 to TRBJ1-1; D perhaps matches TRBD1 (5 bases). The germline V gene has CDR1 LNHDA and CDR2 SQIVND (reference sequence). V lost 7 bases to trimming and J lost 0 bases, with 12 bases between them. The CDR3 spans 14 residues. Here the CDR3 DNA reads TGTGCCAGTAAGTGGGGCAGGATGAACACTGAAGCTTTCTTT. Its protein product is CASKWGRMNTEAFF.

This chain uses TRBV24-1 with TRBJ2-7; 7 bases are a match to TRBD1. V lost 5 bases to trimming and J lost 3 bases; unmatched junction nucleotides: 6. The CDR3 is made up of 14 amino acids. Germline V CDR1 and CDR2: KGHDR, SFDVKD. The CDR3 is CATSGLGQVYEQYV. The CDR3, as DNA: TGTGCCACCAGTGGATTAGGACAGGTCTACGAGCAGTACGTC.

The rearrangement uses TRBV27 and TRBJ1-5, with D unresolved. Trimming shortened V by 3 bases and J by 1 base, and 7 bases separated the two germline ends. Germline V gives CDR1 MNHEY, CDR2 SMNVEV (reference sequence). The CDR3 is made up of 14 amino acids. As DNA, the CDR3 is TGTGCCAGCAGTTTCCGGGGAAGCAATCAGCCCCAGCATTTT. This sequence encodes CASSFRGSNQPQHF.

In DNA form, the CDR3 reads TGCAGTGCGATGACAGGGGGCAAAGCTTTCTTT. Its protein is CSAMTGGKAFF. The chain joins TRBV20-1 to TRBJ1-1, with 10 bases matching TRBD1. This CDR3 spans 11 amino acids. V lost 6 bases to trimming and J lost 9 bases; unmatched junction nucleotides: 4. Germline V gives CDR1 DFQATT, CDR2 SNEGSKA (reference sequence).

This rearrangement joins TRBV7-9 to TRBJ2-2, with 7 bases matching TRBD2. V lost 11 bases, J lost 5 bases, and 11 bases stayed unmatched. CDR1 is SEHNR and CDR2 is FQNEAQ in the germline V gene (reference sequence). The CDR3 loop spans 14 amino acids. The CDR3 loop is CAVSVGGRTGELFF. CDR3 in DNA: TGTGCCGTTAGTGTCGGCGGGAGAACCGGGGAGCTGTTTTTT.

This clone was recorded only once. This CDR3 reads CASSFWSSGDNEQFF. In DNA form, the CDR3 reads TGTGCCAGCAGCTTTTGGTCTAGCGGTGACAATGAGCAGTTCTTC. The chain couples TRBV12-1 to TRBJ2-1; the table calls TRBD2, which could not be checked here. TRBV12-1 is a recognized pseudogene. The CDR3 spans 15 residues.

J is TRBJ1-1 and V is TRBV7-9; possibly TRBD1 for D (5 bases). Trimming pared 5 bases from V and 6 bases from J, leaving 22 bases between. CDR3 length equals 16 residues. Per the germline V gene, CDR1 is SEHNR and CDR2 is FQNEAQ (reference sequence). CDR3 DNA sequence: TGTGCCAGCAGCGAGATGGCGGGACGCCGATGGCCTGAAGCTTTCTTT. As protein: CASSEMAGRRWPEAFF.

This chain connects TRBV4-3 to TRBJ2-6; D not resolved. Trimming pared 0 bases from V and 0 bases from J, leaving 6 bases between. This CDR3 is 16 amino acids long. Germline CDR1 is LGHNA and CDR2 is YSLEER. The CDR3 here is CASSQDSSSGANVLTF. The CDR3 bases are TGCGCCAGCAGCCAAGACTCGAGCTCTGGGGCCAACGTCCTGACTTTC.

The chain employs TRBV7-9 and TRBJ1-1, with a possible D match to TRBD1 (6 bases). Deletions cut 6 bases from V and 1 base from J, with 12 bases between. From germline, CDR1 is SEHNR and CDR2 FQNEAQ (reference sequence). This CDR3 spans 14 amino acids. CDR3 protein: CASRESRGNTEAFF. The DNA of the CDR3 is TGTGCCAGCAGAGAGTCCAGGGGGAACACTGAAGCTTTCTTT. The full variable domain, rest sourced from reference TRBV7-9 and TRBJ1-1, is DTGVSQNPRHKITKRGQNVTFRCDPISEHNRLYWYRQTLGQGPEFLTYFQNEAQLEKSRLLSDRFSAERPKGSFSTLEIQRTEQGDSAMYLCASRESRGNTEAFFGQGTRLTVV.

The chain employs TRBV7-9 and TRBJ1-2; 8 bases match TRBD1. Germline lookup yields CDR1 SEHNR and CDR2 FQNEAQ (reference sequence). There are 15 residues in the CDR3. Trimming at V came to 6 bases and at J to 4 bases, leaving 10 bases not matched to a gene. CDR3 DNA: TGTGCCAGCAGTCGGACCGGGACAGGCTCCTATGGCTACACCTTC. This translates into CASSRTGTGSYGYTF.

This chain joins TRBV7-2 and TRBJ2-7; 7 positions agree with TRBD2. The CDR3 is 12 residues long. Germline assignment: CDR1 SGHTA and CDR2 FQGNSA. J gave up 9 bases and V 5 bases, and 7 bases lay outside the gene matches. This CDR3 is CASSLGGKVQYV. CDR3 nucleotide sequence: TGTGCCAGCAGCCTGGGAGGGAAGGTGCAGTACGTC.

The V and J genes are TRBV3-1 (or the pseudogene TRBV3-2) and TRBJ1-1; D is unresolved. Looked up from germline, CDR1 is LGHDT and CDR2 is YNNKEL (reference sequence). This CDR3 has 13 residues. The V and J ends lost 1 base and 6 bases respectively, with 9 bases between them. Here the CDR3 reads CASSQGAGSEAFF. In DNA form, the CDR3 reads TGTGCCAGCAGCCAAGGGGCGGGTTCTGAAGCTTTCTTT.

The chain joins TRBV7-9 to TRBJ1-1, with D maybe TRBD1 (5 bases). With 4 bases removed from V and 6 bases from J, the gap between germline ends came to 12 bases. CDR1 and CDR2 (germline): SEHNR, FQNEAQ (reference sequence). There are 13 residues in the CDR3. In DNA form, the CDR3 reads TGTGCCAGCAGCTCCCAGTCAGGGTCTGAAGCTTTCTTT. Its translation: CASSSQSGSEAFF.